The 16 T cell receptor beta chains given below trace back to one sample, sequenced in a study of CD8+ T cells in alopecia areata. Isolated RNA was reverse transcribed into cDNA used as the sequencing template. Data came from immunoSEQ multiplex PCR; TCRdb stores just in-frame clones and leaves some out. The data contain around 190,000 clones, around 60% of them singletons. Treatment noted: oral pan-JAK inhibitor, 5-10 mg twice daily. The material sequenced was CD4+ T cells sorted from blood, taken at week 4, from a patient treated with tofacitinib. The receptor set was obtained from a human donor with alopecia areata.

The rearrangement uses TRBV29-1 and TRBJ1-1, with 8 bases identical to TRBD1. V was pared by 7 bases and J by 4 bases, with 8 bases of the junction left unmatched. From germline, CDR1 is SQVTM and CDR2 ANQGSEA. This CDR3 region has 13 residues. DNA of the CDR3: TGCAGCGGTACACAGGGGGTAAGCACTGAAGCTTTCTTT. Its protein product is CSGTQGVSTEAFF. Full variable domain (outside the CDR3, taken from reference TRBV29-1 and TRBJ1-1): SAVISQKPSRDICQRGTSLTIQCQVDSQVTMMFWYRQQPGQSLTLIATANQGSEATYESGFVIDKFPISRPNLTFSTLTVSNMSPEDSSIYLCSGTQGVSTEAFFGQGTRLTVV.

For the CDR3, the DNA is TGTGCCAGCAGCCTCACTAGCGGGCCTTCCTACGAGCAGTACTTC. Protein product: CASSLTSGPSYEQYF. The rearrangement joins TRBV11-2 to TRBJ2-7; 9 nucleotides match TRBD2. J gave up 1 base and V 5 bases, and 6 bases lay outside the gene matches. Germline CDR1 SGHAT, CDR2 FQNNGV. CDR3 length: 15 residues. Full variable domain (outside the CDR3, taken from reference TRBV11-2 and TRBJ2-7): EAGVAQSPRYKIIEKRQSVAFWCNPISGHATLYWYQQILGQGPKLLIQFQNNGVVDDSQLPKDRFSAERLKGVDSTLKIQPAKLEDSAVYLCASSLTSGPSYEQYFGPGTRLTVT.

The V and J genes are TRBV6-5 and TRBJ2-5; D assignment may be TRBD1 or TRBD2 (6 bases each). Trimming cost V 0 bases and J 5 bases, with 16 bases left between them. Germline V gene sequence: CDR1 MNHEY, CDR2 SVGAGI. The CDR3 is 16 amino acids. The CDR3 loop reads CASSYSMGGARETQYF. Written as DNA, the CDR3 is TGTGCCAGCAGTTACTCGATGGGGGGCGCGAGGGAGACCCAGTACTTC.

The chain combines TRBV2 with TRBJ1-1; no clear D gene. The V and J ends lost 5 bases and 3 bases respectively, with 13 bases between them. The length of the CDR3 is 14 residues. CDR1 and CDR2 from the germline V gene are SNHLY and FYNNEI. CDR3 loop: CASSRVGSDTEAFF. The CDR3 DNA sequence: TGTGCCAGCAGTAGGGTAGGTTCGGACACTGAAGCTTTCTTT.

This chain uses TRBV25-1 with TRBJ2-5; TRBD2 might be the D (5 bases). Trimming left V 8 bases short and J 3 bases short, with 10 bases between. Per the germline V gene, CDR1 is MGHDK and CDR2 is SYGVNS. CDR3 length: 12 residues. CDR3 sequence reads: CASYSREETQYF. CDR3 nucleotides: TGTGCCAGCTATTCGCGGGAAGAGACCCAGTACTTC.

The chain couples TRBV29-1 to TRBJ2-7, with TRBD1 matching over 9 bases. V was clipped by 1 base and J by 4 bases; unmatched bases: 5. The CDR3 consists of 14 residues. Germline V gene lookup returns CDR1 SQVTM and CDR2 ANQGSEA. CDR3 residues: CSVEGRTGEYEQYF. The CDR3 DNA follows: TGCAGCGTTGAAGGAAGGACAGGGGAATACGAGCAGTACTTC.

The chain joins TRBV4-3 to TRBJ2-7, with TRBD1 identical over 8 bases. Germline lookup yields CDR1 LGHNA and CDR2 YSLEER. V was clipped by 3 bases and J by 3 bases; unmatched bases: 4. The CDR3 loop spans 14 amino acids. The CDR3 protein is CASSHGTGNYEQYF. The CDR3, as DNA: TGCGCCAGCAGCCACGGGACAGGAAACTACGAGCAGTACTTC.

The V call is TRBV29-1, the J call TRBJ2-5; D uncertain. CDR1 and CDR2 from the germline V gene are SQVTM and ANQGSEA. Trimming removed 4 bases from V and 1 base from J, with 4 bases in between. CDR3 length equals 11 residues. The CDR3 DNA sequence: TGCAGCGTTGCTGTCCAAGAGACCCAGTACTTC. It yields the protein CSVAVQETQYF.

The rearrangement uses TRBV25-1 and TRBJ2-7, with D hard to call. The germline gives CDR1 MGHDK, CDR2 SYGVNS. The V gene lost 3 bases and the J gene lost 5 bases, with 11 bases spanning the gap. The CDR3 is 13 amino acids. The CDR3 here is CASSEVSVHEQYF. CDR3 coding DNA: TGTGCCAGCAGTGAGGTATCAGTCCACGAGCAGTACTTC.

This chain uses TRBV2 with TRBJ2-2; 9 nucleotides match TRBD2. Germline lookup yields CDR1 SNHLY and CDR2 FYNNEI. The junction had 5 bases not matched to a gene; V was cut back by 4 bases and J by 2 bases. The CDR3 has 16 residues. CDR3 loop: CASSVGTSSNTGELFF. The CDR3 DNA reads TGTGCCAGCAGTGTAGGGACTAGCAGTAACACCGGGGAGCTGTTTTTT.

The chain recombines TRBV30 with TRBJ2-7; D call uncertain. V was shortened by 1 base and J by 6 bases, with 19 bases between the two germline ends. Per the germline V gene, CDR1 is GTSNPN and CDR2 is SVGIG (reference sequence). This CDR3 is built from 15 residues. The CDR3, as DNA: TGTGCCTGGAGTGACTTTCCAAGACGGAAGTTCGAGCAGTACTTC. Its translation: CAWSDFPRRKFEQYF. The variable domain in full, with the rest retrieved from reference TRBV30 and TRBJ2-7, is SQTIHQWPATLVQPVGSPLSLECTVEGTSNPNLYWYRQAAGRGLQLLFYSVGIGQISSEVPQNLSASRPQDRQFILSSKKLLLSDSGFYLCAWSDFPRRKFEQYFGPGTRLTVT.

Concerning this clone itself: An end of the junction differs from the germline gene, which may be a read error. CDR3 protein: CASSPEVSGNTIYF. The DNA of the CDR3 is TGTGCTAGCAGCCCCGAAGTCTCTGGAAACACCATATATTTT. The genes are TRBV7-7 and TRBJ1-3; D remains ambiguous. Germline V gene data show CDR1 as SSHAT and CDR2 as FNYEAQ (reference sequence). The CDR3 has 14 residues. The variable domain in full, with the rest retrieved from reference TRBV7-7 and TRBJ1-3, is GAGVSQSPRYKVTKRGQDVTLRCDPISSHATLYWYQQALGQGPEFLTYFNYEAQPDKSGLPSDRFSAERPEGSISTLTIQRTEQRDSAMYRCASSPEVSGNTIYFGEGSWLTVV.

The chain carries TRBV4-1 and TRBJ2-4; no reliable D call. Germline V gene sequence: CDR1 MGHRA, CDR2 YSYEKL. V was shortened by 2 bases and J by 9 bases, with 11 bases between the two germline ends. The CDR3 consists of 13 residues. CDR3 DNA: TGCGCCAGCAGCCAACCGTTTTACACCATTCAGTACTTC. This encodes CASSQPFYTIQYF.

The gene calls are TRBV25-1 and TRBJ2-7; D is perhaps TRBD2 (7 bases). Germline lookup yields CDR1 MGHDK and CDR2 SYGVNS. V gave up 6 bases and J gave up 5 bases, with 20 bases separating them. This CDR3 is built from 15 residues. CDR3 in amino acids: CASSPKGGGRNEQYF. DNA of the CDR3: TGTGCCAGCAGCCCTAAGGGGGGAGGGAGGAACGAGCAGTACTTC.

The chain joins TRBV6-1 to TRBJ2-5; TRBD2 is a possible D gene (5 bases). The germline V and J ends were trimmed by 1 base and 10 bases, with 13 bases remaining between them. Germline V gene lookup returns CDR1 MNHNS and CDR2 SASEGT. The CDR3 has 13 residues. CDR3 residues: CASSEVTEGLQYF. The CDR3 DNA reads as TGTGCCAGCAGTGAAGTGACCGAAGGACTCCAGTACTTC.

The chain links TRBV4-1 to TRBJ2-1; D unresolved. Germline V gene sequence: CDR1 MGHRA, CDR2 YSYEKL. V dropped 0 bases and J dropped 8 bases, with 5 bases sitting between them. The CDR3 runs to 12 residues. This CDR3 is CASSQDIYEQFF. CDR3 sequence (DNA): TGCGCCAGCAGCCAAGACATTTATGAGCAGTTCTTC.